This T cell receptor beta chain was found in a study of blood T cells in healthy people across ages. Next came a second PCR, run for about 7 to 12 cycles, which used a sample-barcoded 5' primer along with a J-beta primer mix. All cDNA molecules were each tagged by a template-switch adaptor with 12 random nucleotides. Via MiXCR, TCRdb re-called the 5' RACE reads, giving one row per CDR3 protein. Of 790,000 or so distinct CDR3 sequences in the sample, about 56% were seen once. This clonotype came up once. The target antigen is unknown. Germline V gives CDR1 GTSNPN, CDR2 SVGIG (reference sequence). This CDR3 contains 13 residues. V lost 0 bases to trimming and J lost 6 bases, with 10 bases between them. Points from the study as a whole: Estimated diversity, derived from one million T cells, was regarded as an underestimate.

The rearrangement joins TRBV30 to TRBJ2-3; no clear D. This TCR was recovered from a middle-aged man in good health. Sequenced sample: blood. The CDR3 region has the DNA TGTGCCTGGAGTGTATCTTCCTTGGATACGCAGTATTTT. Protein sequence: CAWSVSSLDTQYF.